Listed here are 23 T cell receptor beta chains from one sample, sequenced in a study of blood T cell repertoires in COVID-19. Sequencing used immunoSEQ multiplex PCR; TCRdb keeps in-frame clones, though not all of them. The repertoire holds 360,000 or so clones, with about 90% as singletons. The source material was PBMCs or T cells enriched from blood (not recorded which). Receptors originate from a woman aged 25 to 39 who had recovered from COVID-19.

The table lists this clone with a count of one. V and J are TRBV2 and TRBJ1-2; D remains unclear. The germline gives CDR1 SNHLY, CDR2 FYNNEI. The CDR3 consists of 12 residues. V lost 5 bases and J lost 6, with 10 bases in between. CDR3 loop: CASSPKIDGYTF. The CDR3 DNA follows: TGTGCCAGCAGTCCAAAGATAGATGGCTACACCTTC.

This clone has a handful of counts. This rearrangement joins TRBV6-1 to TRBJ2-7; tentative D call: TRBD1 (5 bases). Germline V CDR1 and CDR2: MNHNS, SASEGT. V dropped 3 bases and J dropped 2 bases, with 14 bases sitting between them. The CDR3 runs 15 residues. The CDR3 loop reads CASSEGWTDTYEQYF. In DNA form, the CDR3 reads TGTGCCAGCAGTGAGGGTTGGACGGACACCTACGAGCAGTACTTC.

The CDR3 is CASSYWASGRTDTQYF. In DNA form, the CDR3 reads TGTGCCAGCAGTTACTGGGCTAGCGGACGCACAGATACGCAGTATTTT. This chain uses TRBV6-5 with TRBJ2-3; 7 bases map to TRBD2. This CDR3 has 16 amino acids. V lost 1 base to trimming and J lost 1 base; unmatched junction nucleotides: 5. CDR1 and CDR2 from the germline V gene are MNHEY and SVGAGI.

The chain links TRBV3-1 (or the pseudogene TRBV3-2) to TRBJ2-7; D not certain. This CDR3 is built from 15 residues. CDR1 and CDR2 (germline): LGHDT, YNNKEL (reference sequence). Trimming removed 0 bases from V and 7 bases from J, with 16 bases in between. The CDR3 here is CASSQDPGSHYEQYF. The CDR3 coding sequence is TGTGCCAGCAGCCAAGATCCCGGGTCTCATTATGAGCAGTACTTC.

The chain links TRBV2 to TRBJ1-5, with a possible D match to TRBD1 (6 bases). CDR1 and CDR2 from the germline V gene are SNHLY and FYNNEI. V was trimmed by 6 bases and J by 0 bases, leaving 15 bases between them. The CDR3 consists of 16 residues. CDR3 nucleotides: TGTGCCAGCAGGGGGAGGGGGGAAAATAGCAATCAGCCCCAGCATTTT. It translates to CASRGRGENSNQPQHF.

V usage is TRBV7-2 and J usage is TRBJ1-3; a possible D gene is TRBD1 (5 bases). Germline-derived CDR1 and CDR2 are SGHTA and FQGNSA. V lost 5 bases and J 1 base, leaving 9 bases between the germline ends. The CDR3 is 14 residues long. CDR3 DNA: TGTGCCAGCAGCCCCAGGGAATCTGGAAACACCATATATTTT. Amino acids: CASSPRESGNTIYF.

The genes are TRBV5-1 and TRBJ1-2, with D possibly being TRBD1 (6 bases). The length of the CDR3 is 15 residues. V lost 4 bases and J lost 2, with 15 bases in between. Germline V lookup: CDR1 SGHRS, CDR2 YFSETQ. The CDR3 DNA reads TGCGCCAGCAGCCTGGTCCTTGACAGGAACTATGGCTACACCTTC. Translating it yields CASSLVLDRNYGYTF.

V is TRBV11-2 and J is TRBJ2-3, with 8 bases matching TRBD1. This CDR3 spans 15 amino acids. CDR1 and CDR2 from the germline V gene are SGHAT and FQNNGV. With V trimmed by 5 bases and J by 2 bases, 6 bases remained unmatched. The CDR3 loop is CASSPGTGNTDTQYF. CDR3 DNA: TGTGCCAGCAGCCCCGGGACAGGCAACACAGATACGCAGTATTTT.

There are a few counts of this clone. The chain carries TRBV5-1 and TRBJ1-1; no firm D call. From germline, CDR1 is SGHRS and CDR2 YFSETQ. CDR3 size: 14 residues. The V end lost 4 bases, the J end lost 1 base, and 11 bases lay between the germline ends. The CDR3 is CASSGRTGNTEAFF. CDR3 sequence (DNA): TGCGCCAGCAGCGGGAGGACCGGGAACACTGAAGCTTTCTTT.

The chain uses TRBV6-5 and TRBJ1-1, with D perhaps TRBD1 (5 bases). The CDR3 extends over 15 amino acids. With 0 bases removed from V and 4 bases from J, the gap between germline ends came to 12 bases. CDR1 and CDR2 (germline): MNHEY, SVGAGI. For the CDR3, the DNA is TGTGCCAGCAGTTACTCCCGGGGGTGGGTCACTGAAGCTTTCTTT. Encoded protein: CASSYSRGWVTEAFF.

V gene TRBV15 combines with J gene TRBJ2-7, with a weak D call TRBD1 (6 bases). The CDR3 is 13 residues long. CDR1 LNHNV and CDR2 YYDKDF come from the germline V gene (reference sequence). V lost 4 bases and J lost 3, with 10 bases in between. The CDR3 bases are TGTGCCACCAGCACAGGGGATGGCTACGAGCAGTACTTC. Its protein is CATSTGDGYEQYF.

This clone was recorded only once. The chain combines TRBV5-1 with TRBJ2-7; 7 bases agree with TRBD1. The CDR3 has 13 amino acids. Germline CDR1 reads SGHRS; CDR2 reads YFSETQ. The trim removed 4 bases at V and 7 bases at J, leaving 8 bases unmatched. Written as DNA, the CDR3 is TGCGCCAGCAGCCTGCCTATCAGGGGGGAGCAGTACTTC. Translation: CASSLPIRGEQYF.

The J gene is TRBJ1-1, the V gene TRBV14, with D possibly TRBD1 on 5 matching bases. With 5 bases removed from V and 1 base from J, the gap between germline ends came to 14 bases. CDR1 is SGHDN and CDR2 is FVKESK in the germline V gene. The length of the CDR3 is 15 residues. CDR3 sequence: CASSARTGGNTEAFF. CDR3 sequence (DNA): TGTGCCAGCAGCGCACGTACAGGCGGGAACACTGAAGCTTTCTTT.

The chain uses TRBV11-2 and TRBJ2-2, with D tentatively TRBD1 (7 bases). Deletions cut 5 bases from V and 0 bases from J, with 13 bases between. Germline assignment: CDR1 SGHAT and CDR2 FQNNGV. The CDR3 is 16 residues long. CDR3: CASSVRGAANTGELFF. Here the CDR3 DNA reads TGTGCCAGCAGCGTCAGGGGGGCCGCGAACACCGGGGAGCTGTTTTTT.

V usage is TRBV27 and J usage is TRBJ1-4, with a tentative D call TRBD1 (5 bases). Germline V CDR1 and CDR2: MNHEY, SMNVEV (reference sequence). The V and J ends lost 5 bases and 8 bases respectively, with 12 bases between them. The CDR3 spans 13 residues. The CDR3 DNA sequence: TGTGCCAGCAGTCCCATCCAGGGCGAAAAACTGTTTTTT. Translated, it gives CASSPIQGEKLFF.

CDR3 DNA: TGTGCCAGCAGTTCCCGGACTAGCCCGAACACCGGGGAGCTGTTTTTT. Encoded protein: CASSSRTSPNTGELFF. J is TRBJ2-2 and V is TRBV27, with 8 nucleotides matching TRBD2. V was pared by 4 bases and J by 0 bases, with 4 bases of the junction left unmatched. Per the germline V gene, CDR1 is MNHEY and CDR2 is SMNVEV (reference sequence). This CDR3 has 16 residues.

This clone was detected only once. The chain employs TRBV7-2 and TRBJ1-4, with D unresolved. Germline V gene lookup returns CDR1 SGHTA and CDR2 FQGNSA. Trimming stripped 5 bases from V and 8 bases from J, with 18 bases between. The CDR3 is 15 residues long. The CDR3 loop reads CASSPDREVGEKLFF. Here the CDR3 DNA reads TGTGCCAGCAGCCCTGACCGGGAGGTAGGAGAAAAACTGTTTTTT.

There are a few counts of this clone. The CDR3 loop reads CASSPPRTSGITDTQYF. The DNA of the CDR3 is TGTGCCAGCTCACCACCGAGGACTAGCGGGATCACAGATACGCAGTATTTT. The rearrangement links TRBV18 to TRBJ2-3; 12 bases match TRBD2. The CDR3 consists of 17 residues. CDR1 is KGHSH, CDR2 LQKENI, per germline. With V trimmed by 0 bases and J by 2 bases, 3 bases remained unmatched.

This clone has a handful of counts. The CDR3 sequence is CASSGGPNKHYEQYF. The DNA for the CDR3 is TGTGCCAGCAGCGGAGGACCAAATAAACACTACGAGCAGTACTTC. The chain carries TRBV5-4 and TRBJ2-7; tentative D call: TRBD2 (5 bases). Germline V gene sequence: CDR1 SGHNT, CDR2 YYREEE (reference sequence). With 4 bases removed from V and 3 bases from J, the gap between germline ends came to 17 bases. The CDR3 loop spans 15 amino acids.

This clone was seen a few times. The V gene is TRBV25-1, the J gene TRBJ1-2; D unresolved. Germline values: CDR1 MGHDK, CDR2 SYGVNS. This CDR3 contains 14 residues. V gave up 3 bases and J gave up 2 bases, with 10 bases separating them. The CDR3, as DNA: TGTGCCAGCAGTGATAGTGGAGCGAACTATGGCTACACCTTC. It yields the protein CASSDSGANYGYTF.

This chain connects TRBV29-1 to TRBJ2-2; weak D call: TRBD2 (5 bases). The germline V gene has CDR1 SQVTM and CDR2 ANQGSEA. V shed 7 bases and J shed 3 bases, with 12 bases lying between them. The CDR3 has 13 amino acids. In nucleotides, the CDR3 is TGCAGCGCCACCGGCGGGTACACCGGGGAGCTGTTTTTT. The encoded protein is CSATGGYTGELFF.

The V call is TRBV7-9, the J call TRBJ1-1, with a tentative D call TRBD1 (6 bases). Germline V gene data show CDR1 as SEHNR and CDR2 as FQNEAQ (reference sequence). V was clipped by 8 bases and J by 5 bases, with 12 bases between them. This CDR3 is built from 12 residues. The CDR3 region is CASLGGRTEAFF. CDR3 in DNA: TGTGCCAGCCTAGGGGGACGAACTGAAGCTTTCTTT.

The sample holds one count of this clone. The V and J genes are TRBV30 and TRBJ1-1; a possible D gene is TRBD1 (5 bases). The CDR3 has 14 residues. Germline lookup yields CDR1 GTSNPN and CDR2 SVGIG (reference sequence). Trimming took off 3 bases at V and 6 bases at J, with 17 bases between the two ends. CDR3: CAWSTTGTAPEAFF. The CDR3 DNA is TGTGCCTGGAGCACGACCGGGACTGCCCCTGAAGCTTTCTTT.